This TCR beta chain derives from a study of blood T cell repertoires in COVID-19. Background on the study: Acute-phase and convalescent COVID-19 samples originated in the United States, Italy and Spain. PBMCs, B-cell-depleted T cells, or T cells were the source of the cDNA or gDNA that made up the material.

V lost 4 bases and J lost 1; bases outside the gene matches: 3. The CDR3 sequence is 15 residues long. Germline loops: CDR1 ENHRY, CDR2 SYGVKD. The method was immunoSEQ multiplex PCR; TCRdb's version includes in-frame clones alone and lacks a portion of them. The data contain approximately 53,000 clones, roughly 80% of them singletons. The TCR comes from a woman aged 60-70 years with acute or convalescent COVID-19. The specimen was peripheral blood. The chain links TRBV10-3 to TRBJ2-2, with TRBD1 matching over 7 bases. The CDR3 loop is CAISARTGNTGELFF. DNA for the CDR3: TGTGCCATCAGTGCCAGGACAGGGAACACCGGGGAGCTGTTTTTT.